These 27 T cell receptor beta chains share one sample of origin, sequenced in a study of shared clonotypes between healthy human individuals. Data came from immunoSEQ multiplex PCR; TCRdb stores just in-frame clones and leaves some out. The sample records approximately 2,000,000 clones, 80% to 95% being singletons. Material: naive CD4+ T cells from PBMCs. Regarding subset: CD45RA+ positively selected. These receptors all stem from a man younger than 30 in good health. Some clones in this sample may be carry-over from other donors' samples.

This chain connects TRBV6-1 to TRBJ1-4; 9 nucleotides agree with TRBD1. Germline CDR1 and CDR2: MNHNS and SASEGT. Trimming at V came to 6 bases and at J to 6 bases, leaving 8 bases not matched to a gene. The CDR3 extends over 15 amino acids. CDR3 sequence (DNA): TGTGCCAGCAGCTCGAACAGGGGGCGTTATGAAAAACTGTTTTTT. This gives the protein CASSSNRGRYEKLFF.

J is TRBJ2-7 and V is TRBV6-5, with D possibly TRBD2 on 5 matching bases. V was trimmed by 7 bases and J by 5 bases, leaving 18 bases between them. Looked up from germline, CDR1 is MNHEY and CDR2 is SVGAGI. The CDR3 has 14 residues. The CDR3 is CASTRRVGLHEQYF. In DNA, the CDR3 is TGTGCCAGCACTCGGCGGGTTGGGTTACACGAGCAGTACTTC.

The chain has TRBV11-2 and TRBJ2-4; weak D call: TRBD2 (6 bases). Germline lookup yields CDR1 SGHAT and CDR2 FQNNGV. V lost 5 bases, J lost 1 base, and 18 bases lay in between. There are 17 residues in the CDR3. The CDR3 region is CASSIIPGRTAKNIQYF. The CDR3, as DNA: TGTGCCAGCAGCATAATACCAGGGAGGACGGCCAAAAACATTCAGTACTTC.

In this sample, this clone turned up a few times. CDR3 residues: CASSLVGQDEKLFF. The CDR3 DNA follows: TGTGCCAGCAGCTTGGTGGGACAGGACGAAAAACTGTTTTTT. The J gene is TRBJ1-4, the V gene TRBV5-4, with 8 bases lining up with TRBD1. V dropped 0 bases and J dropped 8; count of bases not matched to a gene: 3. This CDR3 has 14 residues. The V gene's germline CDR1 is SGHNT and CDR2 YYREEE (reference sequence).

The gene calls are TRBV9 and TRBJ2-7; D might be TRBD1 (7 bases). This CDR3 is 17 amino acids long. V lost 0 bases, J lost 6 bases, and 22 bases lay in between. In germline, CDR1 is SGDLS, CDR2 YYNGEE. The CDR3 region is CASSVAGRAGQEGEQYF. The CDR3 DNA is TGTGCCAGCAGCGTAGCAGGAAGGGCAGGACAGGAGGGCGAGCAGTACTTC.

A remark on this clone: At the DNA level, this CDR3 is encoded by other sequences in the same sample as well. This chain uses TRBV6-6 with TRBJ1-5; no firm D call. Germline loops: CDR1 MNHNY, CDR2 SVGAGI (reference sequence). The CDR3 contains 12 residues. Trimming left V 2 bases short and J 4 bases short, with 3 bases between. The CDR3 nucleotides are TGTGCCAGCAGTTACCTTAATCAGCCCCAGCATTTT. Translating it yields CASSYLNQPQHF.

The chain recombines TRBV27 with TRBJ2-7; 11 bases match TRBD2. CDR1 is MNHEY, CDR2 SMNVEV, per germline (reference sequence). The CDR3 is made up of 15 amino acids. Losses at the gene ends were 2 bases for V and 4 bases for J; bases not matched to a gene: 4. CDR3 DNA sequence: TGTGCCAGCAGTTTAGTTGGGACTAGCGGATACGAGCAGTACTTC. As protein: CASSLVGTSGYEQYF.

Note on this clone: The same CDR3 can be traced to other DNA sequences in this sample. CDR3 nucleotide sequence: TGTGCCAGCTCACCGGGACAGGGGACAGATACGCAGTATTTT. Translation: CASSPGQGTDTQYF. This chain uses TRBV18 with TRBJ2-3, with 10 positions matching TRBD1. Trimming cost V 3 bases and J 3 bases; bases outside gene matches: 0. This CDR3 has 14 amino acids. In germline, CDR1 is KGHSH, CDR2 LQKENI.

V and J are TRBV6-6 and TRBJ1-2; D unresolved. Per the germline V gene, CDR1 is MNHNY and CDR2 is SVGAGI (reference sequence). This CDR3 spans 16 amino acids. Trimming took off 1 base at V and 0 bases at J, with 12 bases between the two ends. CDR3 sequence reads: CASSYWIPGPNYGYTF. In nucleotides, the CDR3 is TGTGCCAGCAGTTACTGGATCCCTGGACCTAACTATGGCTACACCTTC.

The CDR3 bases are TGTGCCAGCAGCCGCCCCGGGACTAAGAACACTGAAGCTTTCTTT. Its protein product is CASSRPGTKNTEAFF. V usage is TRBV14 and J usage is TRBJ1-1; TRBD1 might be the D (5 bases). This CDR3 has 15 amino acids. Deletions cut 4 bases from V and 1 base from J, with 13 bases between. Germline CDR1 reads SGHDN; CDR2 reads FVKESK.

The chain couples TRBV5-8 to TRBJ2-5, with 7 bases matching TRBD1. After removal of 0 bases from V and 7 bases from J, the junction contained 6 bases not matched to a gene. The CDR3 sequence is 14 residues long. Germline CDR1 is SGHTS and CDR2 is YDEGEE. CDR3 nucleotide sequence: TGTGCCAGCAGCTTGGACAGGGGCCTCGGGACCCAGTACTTC. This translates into CASSLDRGLGTQYF.

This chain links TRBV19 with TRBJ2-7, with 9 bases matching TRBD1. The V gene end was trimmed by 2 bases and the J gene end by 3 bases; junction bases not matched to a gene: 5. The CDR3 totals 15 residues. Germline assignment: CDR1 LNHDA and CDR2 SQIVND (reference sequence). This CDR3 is CASSITGQGRYEQYF. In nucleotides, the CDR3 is TGTGCCAGTAGTATAACCGGACAGGGGCGCTACGAGCAGTACTTC. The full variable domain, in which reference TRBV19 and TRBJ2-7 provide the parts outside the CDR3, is DGGITQSPKYLFRKEGQNVTLSCEQNLNHDAMYWYRQDPGQGLRLIYYSQIVNDFQKGDIAEGYSVSREKKESFPLTVTSAQKNPTAFYLCASSITGQGRYEQYFGPGTRLTVT.

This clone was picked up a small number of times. The CDR3 bases are TGTGCCAGCTCACCGCGAGTCAGGGAGCAGTACTTC. Translation: CASSPRVREQYF. V usage is TRBV18 and J usage is TRBJ2-7; D gene unclear. Germline-derived CDR1 and CDR2 are KGHSH and LQKENI. Between the trimmed V and J ends, which lost 3 bases and 7 bases, there was a span of 10 bases. CDR3 size: 12 residues.

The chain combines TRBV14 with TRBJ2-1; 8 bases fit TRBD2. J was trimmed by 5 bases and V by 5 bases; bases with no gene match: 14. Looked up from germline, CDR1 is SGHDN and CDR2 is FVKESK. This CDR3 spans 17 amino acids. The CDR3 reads CASSYGLAAVLDNEQFF. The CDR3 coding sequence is TGTGCCAGCAGCTATGGACTAGCTGCCGTATTAGACAATGAGCAGTTCTTC.

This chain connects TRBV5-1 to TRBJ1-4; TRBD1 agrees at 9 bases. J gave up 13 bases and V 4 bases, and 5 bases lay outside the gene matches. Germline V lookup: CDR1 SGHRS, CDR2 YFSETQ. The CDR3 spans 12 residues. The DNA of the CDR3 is TGCGCCAGCAGCGTACAGGGGGCAGGACTGTTTTTT. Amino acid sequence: CASSVQGAGLFF.

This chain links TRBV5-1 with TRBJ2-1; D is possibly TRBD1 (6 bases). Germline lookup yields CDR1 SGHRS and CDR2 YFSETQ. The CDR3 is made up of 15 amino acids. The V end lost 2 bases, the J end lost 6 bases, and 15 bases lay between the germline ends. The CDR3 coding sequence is TGCGCCAGCAGCTTTTGGCAGGGGAGATCCAATGAGCAGTTCTTC. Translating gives CASSFWQGRSNEQFF.

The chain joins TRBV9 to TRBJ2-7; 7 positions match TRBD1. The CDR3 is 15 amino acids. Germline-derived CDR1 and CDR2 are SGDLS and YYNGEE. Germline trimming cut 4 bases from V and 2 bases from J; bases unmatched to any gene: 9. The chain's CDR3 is CASSKLQGQTYEQYF. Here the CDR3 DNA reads TGTGCCAGCAGCAAATTACAGGGGCAGACCTACGAGCAGTACTTC.

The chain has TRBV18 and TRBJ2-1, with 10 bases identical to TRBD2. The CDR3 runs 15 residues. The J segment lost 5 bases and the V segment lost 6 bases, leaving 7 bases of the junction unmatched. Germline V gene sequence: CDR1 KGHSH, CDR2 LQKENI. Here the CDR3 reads CASSVWTSGNNEQFF. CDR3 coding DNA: TGTGCCAGCTCGGTTTGGACTAGCGGCAACAATGAGCAGTTCTTC.

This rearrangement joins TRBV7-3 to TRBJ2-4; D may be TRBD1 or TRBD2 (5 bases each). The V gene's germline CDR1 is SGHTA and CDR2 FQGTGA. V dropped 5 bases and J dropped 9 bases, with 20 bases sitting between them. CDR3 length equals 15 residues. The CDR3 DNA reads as TGTGCCAGCAGCGTAGTGGGAGTAGGGGATAGCATTCAGTACTTC. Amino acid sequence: CASSVVGVGDSIQYF.

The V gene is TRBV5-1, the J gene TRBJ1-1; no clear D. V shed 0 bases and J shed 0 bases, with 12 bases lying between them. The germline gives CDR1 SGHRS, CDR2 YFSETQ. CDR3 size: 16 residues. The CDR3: CASSLVARLLNTEAFF. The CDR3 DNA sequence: TGCGCCAGCAGCTTGGTGGCCAGATTGTTGAACACTGAAGCTTTCTTT.

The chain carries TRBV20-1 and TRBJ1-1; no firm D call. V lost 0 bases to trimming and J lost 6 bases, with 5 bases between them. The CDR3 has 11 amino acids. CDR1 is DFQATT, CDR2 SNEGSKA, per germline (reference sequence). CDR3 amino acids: CSARDPAEAFF. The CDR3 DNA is TGCAGTGCTAGAGATCCTGCTGAAGCTTTCTTT.

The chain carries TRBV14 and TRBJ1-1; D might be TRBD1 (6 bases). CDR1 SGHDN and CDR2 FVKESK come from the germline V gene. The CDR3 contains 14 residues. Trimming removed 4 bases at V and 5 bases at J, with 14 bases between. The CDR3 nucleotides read TGTGCCAGCAGCCGAGGGGGGGCCGGGACTGAAGCTTTCTTT. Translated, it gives CASSRGGAGTEAFF.

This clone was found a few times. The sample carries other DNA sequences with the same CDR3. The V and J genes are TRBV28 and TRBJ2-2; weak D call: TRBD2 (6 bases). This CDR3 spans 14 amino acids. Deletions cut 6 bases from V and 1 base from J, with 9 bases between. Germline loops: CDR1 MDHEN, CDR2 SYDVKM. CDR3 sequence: CASRTGGNTGELFF. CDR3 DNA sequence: TGTGCCAGCAGGACCGGGGGGAACACCGGGGAGCTGTTTTTT.

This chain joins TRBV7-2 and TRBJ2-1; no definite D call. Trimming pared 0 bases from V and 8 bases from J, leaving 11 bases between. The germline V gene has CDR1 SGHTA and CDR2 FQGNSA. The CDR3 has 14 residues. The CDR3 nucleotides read TGTGCCAGCAGCTTAGCTTTTAGTATCGATGAGCAGTTCTTC. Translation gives CASSLAFSIDEQFF.

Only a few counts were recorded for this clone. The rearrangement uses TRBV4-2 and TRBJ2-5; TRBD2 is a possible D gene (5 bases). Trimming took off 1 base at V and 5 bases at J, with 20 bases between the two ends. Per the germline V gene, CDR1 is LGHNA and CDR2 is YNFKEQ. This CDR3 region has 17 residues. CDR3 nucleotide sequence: TGTGCCAGCAGCCAAGCCCCCGGGGAGCTACTCGGGGAGACCCAGTACTTC. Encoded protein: CASSQAPGELLGETQYF.

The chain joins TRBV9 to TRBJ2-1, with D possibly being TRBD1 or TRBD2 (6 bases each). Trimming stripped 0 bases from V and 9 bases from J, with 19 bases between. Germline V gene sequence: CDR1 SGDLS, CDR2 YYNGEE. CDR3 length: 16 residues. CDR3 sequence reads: CASSVGGRSRGGEQFF. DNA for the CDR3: TGTGCCAGCAGCGTAGGTGGGCGTTCCAGGGGAGGTGAGCAGTTCTTC.

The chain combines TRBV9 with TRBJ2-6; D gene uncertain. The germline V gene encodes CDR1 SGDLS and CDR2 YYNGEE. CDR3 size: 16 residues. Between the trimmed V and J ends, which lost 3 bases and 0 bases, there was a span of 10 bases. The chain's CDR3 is CASSDLRSSGANVLTF. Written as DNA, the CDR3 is TGTGCCAGCAGCGACTTACGGAGCTCTGGGGCCAACGTCCTGACTTTC.